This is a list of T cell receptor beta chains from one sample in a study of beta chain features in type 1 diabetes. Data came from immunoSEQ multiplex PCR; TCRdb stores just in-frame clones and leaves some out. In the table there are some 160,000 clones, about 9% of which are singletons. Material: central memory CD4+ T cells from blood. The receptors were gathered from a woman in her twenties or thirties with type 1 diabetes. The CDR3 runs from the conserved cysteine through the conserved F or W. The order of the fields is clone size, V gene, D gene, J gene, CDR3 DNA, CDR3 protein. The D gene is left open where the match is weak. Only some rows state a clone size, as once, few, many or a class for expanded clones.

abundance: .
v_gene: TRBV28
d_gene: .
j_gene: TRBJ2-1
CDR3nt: TGTGCCAGCGGCTGGGGGGCGGGAGACTACAATGAGCAGTTCTTC
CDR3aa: CASGWGAGDYNEQFF

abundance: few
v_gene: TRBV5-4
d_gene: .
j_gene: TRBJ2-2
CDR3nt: TGTGCCAGCAGCCTTTACACCGGGGAGCTGTTTTTT
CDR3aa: CASSLYTGELFF

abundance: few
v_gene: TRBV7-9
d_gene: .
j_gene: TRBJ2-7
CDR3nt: TGTGCCAGCAGCTTAGGAGATCAGACAGGTTACTCCTACGAGCAGTACTTC
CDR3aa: CASSLGDQTGYSYEQYF

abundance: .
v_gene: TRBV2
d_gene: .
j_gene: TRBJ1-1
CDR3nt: TGTGCCAGCACCGTGAGGGAGAGCACTGAAGCTTTCTTT
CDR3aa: CASTVRESTEAFF

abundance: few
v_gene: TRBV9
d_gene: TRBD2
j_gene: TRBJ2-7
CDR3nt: TGTGCCAGCAGCGCCCAAGGGGCTAGCGGGATTAACGAGCAGTACTTC
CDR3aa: CASSAQGASGINEQYF

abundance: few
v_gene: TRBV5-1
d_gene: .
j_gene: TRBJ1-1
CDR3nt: TGCGCCAGCAGCTTCGCGGGCGACACTGAAGCTTTCTTT
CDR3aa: CASSFAGDTEAFF

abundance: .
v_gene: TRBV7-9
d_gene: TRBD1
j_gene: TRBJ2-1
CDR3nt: TGTGCCAGCAGCTTAGCGACAGGGGGGTCCTCCTACAATGAGCAGTTCTTC
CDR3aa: CASSLATGGSSYNEQFF

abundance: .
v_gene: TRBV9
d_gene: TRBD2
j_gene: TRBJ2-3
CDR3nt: TGTGCCAGCAGCGTAGCGCCTAGCGGCCGGGATACGCAGTATTTT
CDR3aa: CASSVAPSGRDTQYF

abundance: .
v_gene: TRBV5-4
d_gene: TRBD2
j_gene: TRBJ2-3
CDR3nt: TGTGCCAGCAGCTTGGGAGTAGCGGGAGGGCCCGCAGATACGCAGTATTTT
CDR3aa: CASSLGVAGGPADTQYF

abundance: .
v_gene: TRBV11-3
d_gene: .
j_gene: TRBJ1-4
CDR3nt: TGTGCCAGCAGCCTCCGACAGGCGAATGAAAAACTGTTTTTT
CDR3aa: CASSLRQANEKLFF

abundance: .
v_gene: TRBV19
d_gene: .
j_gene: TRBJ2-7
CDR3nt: TGTGCCAGTAGTATTGGCTCCTTTTACGAGCAGTACTTC
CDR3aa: CASSIGSFYEQYF

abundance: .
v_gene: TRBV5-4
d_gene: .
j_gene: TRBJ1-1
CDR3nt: TGTGCCAGCAACCCATACAGCACCTTGAACACTGAAGCTTTCTTT
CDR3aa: CASNPYSTLNTEAFF

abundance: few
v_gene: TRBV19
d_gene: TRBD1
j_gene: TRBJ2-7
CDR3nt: TGTGCCAGTAGCCCAATCCCCAGGGGGCAGGGCGAGCAGTACTTC
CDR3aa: CASSPIPRGQGEQYF

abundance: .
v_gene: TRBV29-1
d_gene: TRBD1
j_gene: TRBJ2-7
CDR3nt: TGCAGCGCCGGACAGGGGGCTTACGAGCAGTACTTC
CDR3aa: CSAGQGAYEQYF

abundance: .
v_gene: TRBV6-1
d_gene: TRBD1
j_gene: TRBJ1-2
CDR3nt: TGTGCCAGCAGCGGACAGGCAGATGGCTACACCTTC
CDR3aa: CASSGQADGYTF

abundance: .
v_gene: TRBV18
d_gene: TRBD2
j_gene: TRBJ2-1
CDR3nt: TGTGCCAGCTCACTGACCTCCCCCGGACTAGCGGGGGGGGGCTACAATGAGCAGTTCTTC
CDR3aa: CASSLTSPGLAGGGYNEQFF

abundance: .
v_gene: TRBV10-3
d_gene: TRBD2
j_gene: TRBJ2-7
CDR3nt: TGTGCCATCAGTGACGGCGGGGGGAGCTCCTACGAGCAGTACTTC
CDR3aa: CAISDGGGSSYEQYF

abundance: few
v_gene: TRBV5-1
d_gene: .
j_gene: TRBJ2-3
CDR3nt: TGCGCCAGCAGCTTGGAGCAAGCGGGTGAGGATACGCAGTATTTT
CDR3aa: CASSLEQAGEDTQYF

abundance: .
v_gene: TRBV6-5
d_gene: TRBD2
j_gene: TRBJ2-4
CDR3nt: TGTGCCAGCAGTTACCTCAGCGGGAGGGGGGAAAACATTCAGTACTTC
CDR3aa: CASSYLSGRGENIQYF

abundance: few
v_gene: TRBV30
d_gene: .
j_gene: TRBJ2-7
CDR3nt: TGTGCCTGGAGTTGGGAGACAGGACGCGCGCAGTACTTC
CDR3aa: CAWSWETGRAQYF

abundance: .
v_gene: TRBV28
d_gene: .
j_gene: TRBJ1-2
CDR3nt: TGTGCCAGCAGTTTATTTACCGAGAACTATGGCTACACCTTC
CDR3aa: CASSLFTENYGYTF

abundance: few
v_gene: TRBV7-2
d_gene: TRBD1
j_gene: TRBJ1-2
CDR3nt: TGTGCCAGCAGCTCCAACCAGGGGGATGGCTACACCTTC
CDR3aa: CASSSNQGDGYTF

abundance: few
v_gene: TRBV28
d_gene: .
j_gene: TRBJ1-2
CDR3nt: TGTGCCAGCGGTGTACTTCACTATGGCTACACCTTC
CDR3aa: CASGVLHYGYTF

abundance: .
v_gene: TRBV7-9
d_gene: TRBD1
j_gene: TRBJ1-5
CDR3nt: TGTGCCAGCAGCCTCAGGGGGCAGCCCCAGCATTTT
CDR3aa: CASSLRGQPQHF

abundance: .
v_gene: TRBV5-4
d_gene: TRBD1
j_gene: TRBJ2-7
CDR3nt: TGTGCCAGCAGCCCGGGGACAGCTACCTACGAGCAGTACTTC
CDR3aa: CASSPGTATYEQYF

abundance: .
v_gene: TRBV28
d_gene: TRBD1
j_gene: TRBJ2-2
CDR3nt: TGTGCCAGCAGGCCGACAGGGCGGTACACCGGGGAGCTGTTTTTT
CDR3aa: CASRPTGRYTGELFF

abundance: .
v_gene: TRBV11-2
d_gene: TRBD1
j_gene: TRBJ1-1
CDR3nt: TGTGCCAGCAGCTTAAGGCAGGGGGATTCTGAAGCTTTCTTT
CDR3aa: CASSLRQGDSEAFF

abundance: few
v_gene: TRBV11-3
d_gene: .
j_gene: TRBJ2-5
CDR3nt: TGTGCCAGCAGCCGGACAGAACAAGAGACCCAGTACTTC
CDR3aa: CASSRTEQETQYF

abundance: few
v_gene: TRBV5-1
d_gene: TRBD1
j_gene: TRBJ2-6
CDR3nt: TGCGCCAGCAGCCCGGACAGGGGGTCAGGGGCCAACGTCCTGACTTTC
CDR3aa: CASSPDRGSGANVLTF

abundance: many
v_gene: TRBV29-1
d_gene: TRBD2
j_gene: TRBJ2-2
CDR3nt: TGCAGCACACGGACTAGCGGAGACACCGGGGAGCTGTTTTTT
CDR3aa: CSTRTSGDTGELFF

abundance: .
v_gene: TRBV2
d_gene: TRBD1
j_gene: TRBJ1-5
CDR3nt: TGTGCCAGCACGCCGACAGGGAGGCAGCCCCAGCATTTT
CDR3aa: CASTPTGRQPQHF

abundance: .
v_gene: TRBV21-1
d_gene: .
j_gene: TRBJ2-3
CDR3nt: TGTGCCAGCAGCACGCATAACACGGGGGGTTTCGATACGCAGTATTTT
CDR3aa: CASSTHNTGGFDTQYF

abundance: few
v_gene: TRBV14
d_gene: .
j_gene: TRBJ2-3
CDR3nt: TGTGCCAGCAGCCAAGGGAGGGGGCTTCTGCAGTATTTT
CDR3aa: CASSQGRGLLQYF

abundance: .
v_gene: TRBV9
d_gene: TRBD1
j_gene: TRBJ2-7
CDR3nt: TGTGCCAGCAGGGACGCGGACAGGGTATTCGACGAGCAGTACTTC
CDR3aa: CASRDADRVFDEQYF

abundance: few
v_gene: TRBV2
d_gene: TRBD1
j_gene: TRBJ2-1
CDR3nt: TGTGCCAGCAGTGGGGACAGTTGGGAGCAGTTCTTC
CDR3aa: CASSGDSWEQFF

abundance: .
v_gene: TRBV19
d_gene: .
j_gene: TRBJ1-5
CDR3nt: TGTGCCAGTATGAGAGGCCAGATCGGCAATCAGCCCCAGCATTTT
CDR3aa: CASMRGQIGNQPQHF

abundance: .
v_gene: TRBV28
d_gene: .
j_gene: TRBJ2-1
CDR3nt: TGTGCCAGCAGTTTTGGGGGAGGAATTCAAAATGAGCAGTTCTTC
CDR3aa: CASSFGGGIQNEQFF

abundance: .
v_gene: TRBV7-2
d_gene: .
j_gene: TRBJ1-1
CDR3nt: TGTGCCAGCAGCACACAGGGCGGCACTGAAGCTTTCTTT
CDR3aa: CASSTQGGTEAFF

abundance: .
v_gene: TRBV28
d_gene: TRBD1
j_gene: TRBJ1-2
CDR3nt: TGTGCCAGCAGCACCGGGACAGGGATCTTCTATGGCTACACCTTC
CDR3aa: CASSTGTGIFYGYTF

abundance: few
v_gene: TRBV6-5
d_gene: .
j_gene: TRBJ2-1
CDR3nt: TGTGCCAGCAGTTACCAGGGGCAGAATGAGCAGTTCTTC
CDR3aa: CASSYQGQNEQFF

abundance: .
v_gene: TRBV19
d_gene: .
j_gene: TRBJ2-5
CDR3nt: TGTGCCAGTAGTCAGGGGCAAGAGACCCAGTACTTC
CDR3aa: CASSQGQETQYF

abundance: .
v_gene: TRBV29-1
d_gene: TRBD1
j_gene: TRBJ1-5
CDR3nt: TGCAGCGTTCTTGGACAGGGAGATCAGCCCCAGCATTTT
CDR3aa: CSVLGQGDQPQHF

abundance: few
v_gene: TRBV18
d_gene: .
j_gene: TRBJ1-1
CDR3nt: TGTGCCAGCTCACTCAATCAGAACACTGAAGCTTTCTTT
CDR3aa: CASSLNQNTEAFF

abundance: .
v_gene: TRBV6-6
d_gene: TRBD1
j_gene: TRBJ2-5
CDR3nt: TGTGCCAGCAGATCCGGACAGGGCGACCAAGAGACCCAGTACTTC
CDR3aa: CASRSGQGDQETQYF

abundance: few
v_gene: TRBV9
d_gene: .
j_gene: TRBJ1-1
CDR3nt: TGTGCCAGCAGCCCCGTGGGGGGGGAAGCTTTCTTT
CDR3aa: CASSPVGGEAFF

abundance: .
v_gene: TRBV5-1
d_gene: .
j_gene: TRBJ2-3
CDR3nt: TGCGCCAGCAGCCTATACACAGATACGCAGTATTTT
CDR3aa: CASSLYTDTQYF

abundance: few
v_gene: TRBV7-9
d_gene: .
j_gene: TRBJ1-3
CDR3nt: TGTGCCAGCAGCTTGGCCGGAAACACCATATATTTT
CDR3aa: CASSLAGNTIYF

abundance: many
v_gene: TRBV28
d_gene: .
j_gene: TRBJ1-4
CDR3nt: TGTGCCAGCTATAATGAAAAACTGTTTTTT
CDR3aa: CASYNEKLFF

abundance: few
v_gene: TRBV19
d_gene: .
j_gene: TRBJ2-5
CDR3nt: TGTGCCAGTAGTAGCGGGACTCGAGGGGAGACCCAGTACTTC
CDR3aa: CASSSGTRGETQYF

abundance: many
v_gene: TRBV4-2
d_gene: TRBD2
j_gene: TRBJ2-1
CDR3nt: TGTGCCAGCAGCCAAGGCGGGGGGGACTTCAATGAGCAGTTCTTC
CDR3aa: CASSQGGGDFNEQFF

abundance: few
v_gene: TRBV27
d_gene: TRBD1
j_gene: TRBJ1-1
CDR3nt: TGTGCCAGCAGTGATACAGGGGTAGGGTACACTGAAGCTTTCTTT
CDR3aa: CASSDTGVGYTEAFF